The 27 T cell receptor beta chains below come from one sample, sequenced in a study of cytomegalovirus exposure and HLA in healthy donors. Use of 60 Vbeta and 13 Jbeta primers characterized the PCR. Method: immunoSEQ multiplex PCR; TCRdb's copy keeps in-frame clones and lacks some. Of some 150,000 clones in the sample, roughly three quarters were seen once. The sample comprised PBMCs. The receptors originated from a man in his sixties in good health and CMV-seronegative.

The gene calls are TRBV5-1 and TRBJ2-1; D is unresolved. The length of the CDR3 is 15 residues. In germline, CDR1 is SGHRS, CDR2 YFSETQ. V was trimmed by 3 bases and J by 0 bases, leaving 10 bases between them. DNA of the CDR3: TGCGCCAGCAGCTCATCTAGAAACTCCTACAATGAGCAGTTCTTC. It yields the protein CASSSSRNSYNEQFF.

V usage is TRBV7-2 and J usage is TRBJ2-3; 8 nucleotides match TRBD1. The CDR3 spans 16 residues. J gave up 4 bases and V 2 bases, and 8 bases lay outside the gene matches. From germline, CDR1 is SGHTA and CDR2 FQGNSA. In DNA, the CDR3 is TGTGCCAGCAGCTTAATTCTCAACAGGGGGTCAGATACGCAGTATTTT. Translation gives CASSLILNRGSDTQYF.

This clone was counted a few times. The chain combines TRBV28 with TRBJ2-1; possible D gene TRBD1, 5 bases. V shed 2 bases and J shed 9 bases, with 17 bases lying between them. The CDR3 consists of 15 residues. Germline CDR1 and CDR2: MDHEN and SYDVKM. The CDR3 loop reads CASSLGADNGIEQFF. DNA of the CDR3: TGTGCCAGCAGTTTAGGGGCAGACAATGGCATTGAGCAGTTCTTC.

This clone occurred a few times. V usage is TRBV5-1 and J usage is TRBJ2-3; 8 bases line up with TRBD2. V shed 4 bases, J shed 0 bases, and the junction held 10 bases outside the gene matches. The CDR3 length is 17 residues. Germline assignment: CDR1 SGHRS and CDR2 YFSETQ. The CDR3 sequence: CASSTGAGGGSTDTQYF. DNA for the CDR3: TGCGCCAGCAGCACTGGAGCCGGGGGGGGAAGCACAGATACGCAGTATTTT.

As to this clone: The CDR3 end shows no conserved phenylalanine or tryptophan, and so a read error is likely. The J gene is TRBJ1-2, the V gene TRBV7-9; TRBD1 matches 7 bases. The germline V gene has CDR1 SEHNR and CDR2 FQNEAQ (reference sequence). The CDR3 runs to 15 residues. Unmatched junction bases numbered 6, after V lost 5 bases and J lost 0 bases. The CDR3 protein is CASSPQGQANYGYTL. The CDR3 DNA reads TGTGCCAGCAGCCCACAGGGGCAAGCTAACTATGGCTACACCCTC.

The V call is TRBV30, the J call TRBJ1-4; 7 nucleotides agree with TRBD1. There are 12 residues in the CDR3. CDR1 is GTSNPN, CDR2 SVGIG, per germline (reference sequence). The V gene end was trimmed by 5 bases and the J gene end by 8 bases; junction bases not matched to a gene: 5. The CDR3 is CAWDRVDEKLFF. The CDR3 DNA reads TGTGCCTGGGACAGGGTAGACGAAAAACTGTTTTTT.

The genes are TRBV15 and TRBJ1-5, with TRBD1 matching 9 bases. This CDR3 is 15 amino acids long. Per the germline V gene, CDR1 is LNHNV and CDR2 is YYDKDF (reference sequence). Trimming at V came to 3 bases and at J to 9 bases, leaving 9 bases not matched to a gene. In DNA form, the CDR3 reads TGTGCCACCAGCAGCGGGACAGGGATTTTGTCGCCCCAGCATTTT. Translating gives CATSSGTGILSPQHF.

This clone was seen once. The CDR3 reads CAWNPQAGEKLFF. The CDR3 bases are TGTGCCTGGAACCCCCAGGCTGGTGAAAAACTGTTTTTT. The V gene is TRBV30, the J gene TRBJ1-4; D remains ambiguous. The CDR3 covers 13 residues. V gave up 4 bases and J gave up 7 bases, with 13 bases separating them. Germline V gene sequence: CDR1 GTSNPN, CDR2 SVGIG (reference sequence).

This clone was observed once. Its ends do not fully match the called genes, so a read error is possible. This chain uses TRBV7-9 with TRBJ1-2; D remains unclear. There are 12 residues in the CDR3. Germline V gene data show CDR1 as SEHNR and CDR2 as FQNEAQ (reference sequence). The CDR3 loop reads CSSSFGDYGYTF. DNA of the CDR3: TGTTCCAGCAGCTTCGGGGACTATGGCTACACCTTC.

The V and J genes are TRBV4-1 and TRBJ2-5; 13 bases map to TRBD2. The trim removed 2 bases at V and 3 bases at J, leaving 6 bases unmatched. The CDR3 is 17 residues long. Germline lookup yields CDR1 MGHRA and CDR2 YSYEKL. The CDR3 sequence: CASSQRTSGGAEETQYF. The CDR3 nucleotides are TGCGCCAGCAGCCAAAGGACTAGCGGGGGAGCCGAAGAGACCCAGTACTTC.

In this sample, this clone turned up once. This chain joins TRBV4-3 and TRBJ1-4; no clear D. From germline, CDR1 is LGHNA and CDR2 YSLEER. Trimming left V 4 bases short and J 17 bases short, with 23 bases between. This CDR3 comprises 14 residues. The CDR3 loop reads CASSLQLKDGEVFF. In nucleotides, the CDR3 is TGCGCCAGCAGCCTCCAGTTGAAGGATGGGGAGGTCTTTTTT.

Concerning this clone: A much larger clone lies a single base off, so this may be a read error. V and J are TRBV6-1 and TRBJ2-1; the D gene is possibly TRBD2 (6 bases). V was pared by 3 bases and J by 12 bases, with 12 bases between. This CDR3 is built from 12 residues. Germline CDR1 reads MNHNS; CDR2 reads SASEGT. The CDR3 nucleotides are TGTGCCAGCAGTGAGTCGGGGGATGGGCAGTTCTTC. It specifies CASSESGDGQFF.

The gene calls are TRBV5-1 and TRBJ2-3; a weak D match, TRBD1 (6 bases). The CDR3 is made up of 14 amino acids. Trimming pared 0 bases from V and 3 bases from J, leaving 8 bases between. The germline CDR1 and CDR2 sequences are SGHRS and YFSETQ. CDR3 residues: CASSLAQGTDTQYF. The CDR3 DNA reads TGCGCCAGCAGCTTGGCGCAGGGGACAGATACGCAGTATTTT.

The J gene is TRBJ2-3, the V gene TRBV18, with 7 bases that match TRBD2. This CDR3 spans 16 amino acids. The ends lost 1 base at V and 2 bases at J; junction bases unmatched: 6. Looked up from germline, CDR1 is KGHSH and CDR2 is LQKENI. The CDR3 nucleotides read TGTGCCAGCTCACCACTAGCGGGTTCCCTCACAGATACGCAGTATTTT. This encodes CASSPLAGSLTDTQYF.

This rearrangement joins TRBV5-1 to TRBJ1-6; TRBD1 agrees at 7 bases. V was clipped by 4 bases and J by 10 bases; unmatched bases: 8. The germline CDR1 and CDR2 sequences are SGHRS and YFSETQ. The CDR3 consists of 14 residues. CDR3 bases: TGCGCCAGCAGCCAAGGACAGGCTGCATCACCCCTCCACTTT. The encoded protein is CASSQGQAASPLHF.

The rearrangement joins TRBV30 to TRBJ2-2, with a weak D call TRBD1 (5 bases). Looked up from germline, CDR1 is GTSNPN and CDR2 is SVGIG (reference sequence). CDR3 length: 13 amino acids. The CDR3 region is CARTQGNTGELFF. The DNA for the CDR3 is TGTGCTAGGACCCAGGGGAACACCGGGGAGCTGTTTTTT.

A word on this clone: Germline is not matched at one junction end, which may reflect a read error. The J gene is TRBJ1-5, the V gene TRBV6-6; weak D call: TRBD1 (5 bases). This CDR3 is built from 14 residues. Per the germline V gene, CDR1 is MNHNY and CDR2 is SVGAGI (reference sequence). The CDR3 DNA is TGTGCCGGCAGCCTCGGAGGGGATGGCCAGCCCCAGCATTTT. Residues: CAGSLGGDGQPQHF.

V is TRBV5-8 and J is TRBJ2-3, with 9 bases aligning to TRBD1. The CDR3 runs to 15 residues. Germline V CDR1 and CDR2: SGHTS, YDEGEE. V lost 0 bases to trimming and J lost 2 bases; unmatched junction nucleotides: 1. CDR3 sequence: CASSLGDRVTDTQYF. The CDR3 DNA reads TGTGCCAGCAGCTTGGGGGACAGGGTCACAGATACGCAGTATTTT. The full variable domain, in which reference TRBV5-8 and TRBJ2-3 provide the parts outside the CDR3, is EAGVTQSPTHLIKTRGQQATLRCSPISGHTSVYWYQQALGLGLQFLLWYDEGEERNRGNFPPRFSGRQFPNYSSELNVNALELEDSALYLCASSLGDRVTDTQYFGPGTRLTVL.

The V gene is TRBV6-1, the J gene TRBJ2-7; a weak D match, TRBD2 (5 bases). Germline assignment: CDR1 MNHNS and CDR2 SASEGT. CDR3 length: 15 amino acids. Trimming pared 5 bases from V and 3 bases from J, leaving 17 bases between. The CDR3 reads CASSPQEASYYEQYF. The DNA of the CDR3 is TGTGCCAGCAGTCCCCAGGAGGCCAGTTACTACGAGCAGTACTTC.

The CDR3 protein is CASSLEEGGPENEQFF. CDR3 bases: TGTGCCAGCAGCTTGGAGGAGGGAGGGCCAGAAAATGAGCAGTTCTTC. The chain has TRBV5-4 and TRBJ2-1; 7 nucleotides line up with TRBD2. The V segment lost 0 bases and the J segment 7 bases; nucleotides outside the gene matches: 10. The CDR3 contains 16 residues. Germline V gives CDR1 SGHNT, CDR2 YYREEE (reference sequence). Complete variable domain (other parts from reference TRBV5-4 and TRBJ2-1): ETGVTQSPTHLIKTRGQQVTLRCSSQSGHNTVSWYQQALGQGPQFIFQYYREEENGRGNFPPRFSGLQFPNYSSELNVNALELDDSALYLCASSLEEGGPENEQFFGPGTRLTVL.

V and J are TRBV11-2 and TRBJ2-5, with D perhaps matching TRBD1 (5 bases). Germline assignment: CDR1 SGHAT and CDR2 FQNNGV. The V and J ends lost 5 bases and 4 bases respectively, with 20 bases between them. The CDR3 covers 16 residues. The CDR3 nucleotides read TGTGCCAGCAGCCTGGGCTCGGCAGGGCGCGGAGAGACCCAGTACTTC. The encoded protein is CASSLGSAGRGETQYF.

V and J are TRBV5-6 and TRBJ1-6; 7 bases agree with TRBD1. J was trimmed by 7 bases and V by 0 bases; bases with no gene match: 4. Germline CDR1 and CDR2: SGHDT and YYEEEE. This CDR3 is built from 15 residues. CDR3 amino acids: CASSLGQGVNSPLHF. CDR3 bases: TGTGCCAGCAGCTTGGGACAGGGAGTCAATTCACCCCTCCACTTT. Full variable domain (rest looked up from reference TRBV5-6 and TRBJ1-6): DAGVTQSPTHLIKTRGQQVTLRCSPKSGHDTVSWYQQALGQGPQFIFQYYEEEERQRGNFPDRFSGHQFPNYSSELNVNALLLGDSALYLCASSLGQGVNSPLHFGNGTRLTVT.

This clone was observed a single time. This chain joins TRBV27 and TRBJ2-1; 8 nucleotides line up with TRBD2. V lost 6 bases to trimming and J lost 9 bases; unmatched junction nucleotides: 13. The germline V gene encodes CDR1 MNHEY and CDR2 SMNVEV (reference sequence). The CDR3 spans 15 residues. This CDR3 reads CASSLAGSGMVEQFF. The DNA for the CDR3 is TGTGCCAGCAGCTTAGCGGGTAGCGGGATGGTTGAGCAGTTCTTC.

The rearrangement joins TRBV2 to TRBJ2-1, with 11 bases that match TRBD2. Trimming removed 5 bases from V and 9 bases from J; junction bases left unmatched: 9. The length of the CDR3 is 15 residues. The germline V gene has CDR1 SNHLY and CDR2 FYNNEI. CDR3 loop: CASSSLAGGGGEQFF. CDR3 nucleotides: TGTGCCAGCAGTTCTCTAGCGGGGGGTGGCGGTGAGCAGTTCTTC.

This chain uses TRBV20-1 with TRBJ1-1; a weak D match, TRBD1 (5 bases). V lost 6 bases and J 5 bases, leaving 10 bases between the germline ends. The CDR3 length is 11 residues. CDR1 and CDR2 (germline): DFQATT, SNEGSKA (reference sequence). CDR3: CSAPQATEAFF. CDR3 bases: TGCAGTGCCCCACAGGCGACTGAAGCTTTCTTT.

The chain's CDR3 is CASSPRFGRNEKLFF. The CDR3 region has the DNA TGCGCCAGCAGCCCACGCTTTGGGAGGAATGAAAAACTGTTTTTT. The chain uses TRBV5-1 and TRBJ1-4; D is unclear. Looked up from germline, CDR1 is SGHRS and CDR2 is YFSETQ. V was clipped by 4 bases and J by 5 bases, with 15 bases between them. The CDR3 has 15 amino acids.

This clone was counted between two and nine times. The chain combines TRBV4-1 with TRBJ1-1; D remains ambiguous. The V end lost 2 bases, the J end lost 3 bases, and 7 bases lay between the germline ends. There are 13 residues in the CDR3. CDR1 and CDR2 (germline): MGHRA, YSYEKL. As DNA, the CDR3 is TGCGCCAGCAGCCAAATCGGGGACACTGAAGCTTTCTTT. Protein product: CASSQIGDTEAFF.